The rows below give T cell receptor beta chains drawn from one sample of a study of T cell repertoires in cytomegalovirus infection. For these receptors, no antigen is known. Via MiXCR, TCRdb re-called the reads, giving one row per CDR3 protein. The sample contains approximately 730,000 distinct CDR3 sequences, 29% of which appear only once. Sequenced material: cultured CD8+ T cells from PBMCs, taken from culture after CMV antigen stimulation. The origin of the receptors is a human donor in good health (CMV status not recorded). Some clones in this sample may be carry-over from other donors' samples. CDR3s include the opening cysteine and the closing phenylalanine or tryptophan. D genes are given only for firm matches. Only some rows state a clone size, as once, few, many or a class for expanded clones.

TRBJ2-1,TRBD1,TRBV6-5,few,TGTGCCAGCAGCTTGGGACAGCCGGGCCTTCTCTACAATGAGCAGTTCTTC,CASSLGQPGLLYNEQFF
TRBJ1-2,TRBD1,TRBV6-5,NA,TGTGCCAGCAGCCGTATACAGGGGACTAACTATGGCTACACCTTC,CASSRIQGTNYGYTF
TRBJ1-1,NA,TRBV27,few,TGTGCCAGCAGTTTAGTAGGGTTCGAGAGGAACACTGAAGCTTTCTTT,CASSLVGFERNTEAFF
TRBJ1-6,NA,TRBV4-1,few,TGCGCCAGCAGAGAGGGGCCCGATAATTCACCCCTCCACTTT,CASREGPDNSPLHF
TRBJ1-2,NA,TRBV19,few,TGTGCCTCCTCTTGGACGCTCGGGGGAGGCTACACCTTC,CASSWTLGGGYTF
TRBJ1-6,TRBD1,TRBV27,NA,TGTGCCAGCAGACTCGGGACAGCTAATTCACCCCTCCACTTT,CASRLGTANSPLHF
TRBJ1-5,NA,TRBV12-3/TRBV12-4,NA,TGTGCCAGCAGCCCCGTGGGGTATCAGCCCCAGCATTTT,CASSPVGYQPQHF
TRBJ2-3,NA,TRBV18,few,TGTGCCAGCTCACCGTACAGAACAGATACGCAGTATTTT,CASSPYRTDTQYF
TRBJ1-2,NA,TRBV7-2,many,TGTGCCAGCAGCTTAGAGCGTGCAGGACCGCCCAAGCCTTATGGCTACACCTTC,CASSLERAGPPKPYGYTF
TRBJ2-5,NA,TRBV25-1,NA,TGTGCCAGCGGGGTGACGCCCTACTTC,CASGVTPYF
TRBJ1-1,NA,TRBV6-5,few,TGTGCCAGCAGTTACGGGGGGTCGGGCACTGAAGCTTTCTTT,CASSYGGSGTEAFF
TRBJ1-1,TRBD1,TRBV7-9,many,TGTGCCAGCAGCCGGACAGGGGGCGCAGGTACAAAAGATGAAGCTTTCTTT,CASSRTGGAGTKDEAFF
TRBJ2-1,TRBD2,TRBV11-3,NA,TGTGCCAGCAGCCCCCGGGGACTAGCGGACTACAATGAGCAGTTCTTC,CASSPRGLADYNEQFF
TRBJ2-1,TRBD2,TRBV9,NA,TGTGCCAGCAGCGTAGCCGGGAGGGGTTCCAATGAGCAGTTCTTC,CASSVAGRGSNEQFF
TRBJ2-3,NA,TRBV20-1,NA,TGCAGTCACAGACCCCGAAGCATGAATACGCAGTATTTT,CSHRPRSMNTQYF
TRBJ1-1,TRBD1,TRBV11-2,NA,TGTGCCAGCAGCTCCTGGGACAGGGGGAGCACTGAAGCTTTCTTT,CASSSWDRGSTEAFF
TRBJ2-2,TRBD2,TRBV11-3,once,TGTGCCAGCAGCCGGGGGAGGGGCACCGGGGAGCTGTTTTTT,CASSRGRGTGELFF
TRBJ2-2,NA,TRBV18,NA,TGTGCCATCTCACCGGGACACCAAAACACCGGGGAGCTGTTTTTT,CAISPGHQNTGELFF
TRBJ2-3,NA,TRBV4-1,NA,TGCGCCAGCAGCCTCCTTAAGGGGTACGCAGATACGCAGTATTTT,CASSLLKGYADTQYF
TRBJ1-6,TRBD1,TRBV7-9,few,TGTGCCAGCAGACGACCGGGACAGTATAATTCACCCCTCCACTTT,CASRRPGQYNSPLHF
TRBJ1-2,TRBD1,TRBV5-4,NA,TGTGCCAGCAGCTTAGGACAGGGAATGACTGGCTACACCTTC,CASSLGQGMTGYTF
TRBJ2-3,NA,TRBV19,few,TGTGCCAGTAGGCTATCCACAGGGTACGGTACAGATACGCAGTATTTT,CASRLSTGYGTDTQYF
TRBJ1-1,NA,TRBV4-1,NA,TGCGCCAGCAGCCAAGATATGATAGGAAACACTGAAGCTTTCTTT,CASSQDMIGNTEAFF